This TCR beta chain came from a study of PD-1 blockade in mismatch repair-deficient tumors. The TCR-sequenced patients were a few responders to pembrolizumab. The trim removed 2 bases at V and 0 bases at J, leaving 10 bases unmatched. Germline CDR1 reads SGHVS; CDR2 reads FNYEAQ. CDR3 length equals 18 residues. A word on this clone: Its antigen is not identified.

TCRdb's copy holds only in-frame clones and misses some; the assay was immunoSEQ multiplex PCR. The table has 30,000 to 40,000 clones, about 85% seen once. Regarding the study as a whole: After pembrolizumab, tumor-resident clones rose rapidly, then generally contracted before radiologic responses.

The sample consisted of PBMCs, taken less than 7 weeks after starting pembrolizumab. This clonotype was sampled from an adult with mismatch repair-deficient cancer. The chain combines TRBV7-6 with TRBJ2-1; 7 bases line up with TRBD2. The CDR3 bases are TGTGCCAGCAGCTTAAGCTGGCGGGAGAGAAGCTCCTACAATGAGCAGTTCTTC. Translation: CASSLSWRERSSYNEQFF.